These T cell receptor beta chains were read from a single sample in a study of cytomegalovirus exposure and HLA in healthy donors. Clones were sequenced by immunoSEQ multiplex PCR, and TCRdb holds only the in-frame ones, with some missing. The data show about 140,000 clones, with 75% to 80% seen just once and 1.7% held by the top ten. Sequencing was done on a sample of PBMCs. These receptor sequences come from a woman in her 30s in good health and CMV-seronegative. The CDR3 runs from the conserved cysteine through the conserved F or W. Each record gives: J gene, D gene, clone size, V gene, CDR3 DNA, CDR3 protein. D genes are given only for firm matches. Size values are once, few and many counts, or a class for expanded clones, and some rows have none.

j_gene: TRBJ1-2
d_gene: NA
abundance: NA
v_gene: TRBV6-1
CDR3nt: TGTGCCAGCAGTAAGACGACAGGAAACTATGGCTACACCTTC
CDR3aa: CASSKTTGNYGYTF

j_gene: TRBJ2-6
d_gene: NA
abundance: NA
v_gene: TRBV5-6
CDR3nt: TGTGCCAGCAGACAGGGTCCTGGGGCCAACGTCCTGACTTTC
CDR3aa: CASRQGPGANVLTF

j_gene: TRBJ1-2
d_gene: NA
abundance: NA
v_gene: TRBV19
CDR3nt: TGTGCCAGCTCGGGACTTCGGCCGAACTATGGCTACACCTTC
CDR3aa: CASSGLRPNYGYTF

j_gene: TRBJ1-4
d_gene: TRBD1
abundance: NA
v_gene: TRBV6-6
CDR3nt: TGTGCCAGCAGTTACGGGACAGGGTCAACTAATGAAAAACTGTTTTTT
CDR3aa: CASSYGTGSTNEKLFF

j_gene: TRBJ2-5
d_gene: TRBD2
abundance: NA
v_gene: TRBV5-6
CDR3nt: TGTGCCAGCAGCGCCGGACTAGCGGCCTCCGGGACCCAGTACTTC
CDR3aa: CASSAGLAASGTQYF

j_gene: TRBJ1-1
d_gene: NA
abundance: NA
v_gene: TRBV6-5
CDR3nt: TGTGCCAGCAGTTTACACCGAAGAAAGAACACTGAAGCTTTCTTT
CDR3aa: CASSLHRRKNTEAFF

j_gene: TRBJ1-5
d_gene: TRBD1
abundance: NA
v_gene: TRBV10-3
CDR3nt: TGTGCCATCAGTGAGGCTACAGGGGGGAGCAATCAGCCCCAGCATTTT
CDR3aa: CAISEATGGSNQPQHF

j_gene: TRBJ2-3
d_gene: TRBD2
abundance: few
v_gene: TRBV30
CDR3nt: TGTGCCTGGAGAGCCCGGGGGGGCCGAGTCACAGATACGCAGTATTTT
CDR3aa: CAWRARGGRVTDTQYF

j_gene: TRBJ2-7
d_gene: NA
abundance: NA
v_gene: TRBV5-1
CDR3nt: TGCGCCAGCAGCTTGGGGCCAACCTACGAGCAGTACTTC
CDR3aa: CASSLGPTYEQYF

j_gene: TRBJ1-1
d_gene: TRBD1
abundance: NA
v_gene: TRBV11-2
CDR3nt: TGTGCCAGCAGCCCCCATCAGGGGGCGTGGACTGAAGCTTTCTTT
CDR3aa: CASSPHQGAWTEAFF

j_gene: TRBJ1-4
d_gene: NA
abundance: NA
v_gene: TRBV7-9
CDR3nt: TGTGCCAGCAGCCTGGGCCTTAATGAAAAACTGTTTTTT
CDR3aa: CASSLGLNEKLFF

j_gene: TRBJ1-2
d_gene: TRBD1
abundance: once
v_gene: TRBV19
CDR3nt: TGTGCCAGTAGTCGGACAGGGACTAACTATGGCTACACCTTC
CDR3aa: CASSRTGTNYGYTF

j_gene: TRBJ1-4
d_gene: TRBD1
abundance: NA
v_gene: TRBV18
CDR3nt: TGTGCCAGCTCCATTTTGGACAGGGATGAAAAACTGTTTTTT
CDR3aa: CASSILDRDEKLFF

j_gene: TRBJ2-6
d_gene: NA
abundance: once
v_gene: TRBV9
CDR3nt: TGTGCCAGCAGTTTCCAGGGCTCTGGGGCCAACGTCCTGACTTTC
CDR3aa: CASSFQGSGANVLTF

j_gene: TRBJ1-1
d_gene: NA
abundance: NA
v_gene: TRBV7-9
CDR3nt: TGTGCCAGCAGCCCGTCTGGGGGGACTGAAGCTTTCTTT
CDR3aa: CASSPSGGTEAFF

j_gene: TRBJ1-1
d_gene: NA
abundance: few
v_gene: TRBV6-1
CDR3nt: TGTGCCAGCAGGCTACAGGGGAACACTGAAGCTTTCTTT
CDR3aa: CASRLQGNTEAFF

j_gene: TRBJ2-7
d_gene: NA
abundance: NA
v_gene: TRBV4-3
CDR3nt: TGCGCCAGCAGCCAAGATTCGGGAGAGAAGTACTTC
CDR3aa: CASSQDSGEKYF

j_gene: TRBJ2-2
d_gene: NA
abundance: NA
v_gene: TRBV27
CDR3nt: TGTGCCAGCAGTTTAGCCGGGACACCGAACACCGGGGAGCTGTTTTTT
CDR3aa: CASSLAGTPNTGELFF

j_gene: TRBJ2-3
d_gene: TRBD2
abundance: many
v_gene: TRBV2
CDR3nt: TGTGCCAGCAGAGGACTAGCGGAAACTAGCACAGATACGCAGTATTTT
CDR3aa: CASRGLAETSTDTQYF

j_gene: TRBJ2-5
d_gene: TRBD2
abundance: NA
v_gene: TRBV6-6
CDR3nt: TGTGCCAGCAGTTCCGGGACTAGCGGGGGGGACCAGTACTTC
CDR3aa: CASSSGTSGGDQYF

j_gene: TRBJ1-6
d_gene: NA
abundance: NA
v_gene: TRBV9
CDR3nt: TGTGCCAGCAGCAGCCAGGGTGCAGGCTCCTATAATTCACCCCTCCACTTT
CDR3aa: CASSSQGAGSYNSPLHF

j_gene: TRBJ1-4
d_gene: TRBD1
abundance: NA
v_gene: TRBV4-2
CDR3nt: TGTGCCAGCAGCCAAGGGACAGGGACTAATGAAAAACTGTTTTTT
CDR3aa: CASSQGTGTNEKLFF

j_gene: TRBJ2-3
d_gene: TRBD2
abundance: NA
v_gene: TRBV2
CDR3nt: TGTGCCAGCAGGAAGGTGGGAGGGACTAGCACAGATACGCAGTATTTT
CDR3aa: CASRKVGGTSTDTQYF

j_gene: TRBJ2-3
d_gene: TRBD2
abundance: NA
v_gene: TRBV5-1
CDR3nt: TGCGCCAGCAGCTTGGGCAGCGGGGTGGCAGATACGCAGTATTTT
CDR3aa: CASSLGSGVADTQYF

j_gene: TRBJ2-1
d_gene: TRBD2
abundance: NA
v_gene: TRBV6-1
CDR3nt: TGTGCCACATCTTTAGCGGGCGGGGGTGAGCAGTTCTTC
CDR3aa: CATSLAGGGEQFF

j_gene: TRBJ1-1
d_gene: NA
abundance: once
v_gene: TRBV5-1
CDR3nt: TGCGCCAGCAGCCCCTTGGTAGGGGGAGGGACTGAAGCTTTCTTT
CDR3aa: CASSPLVGGGTEAFF